Included here is one TCR beta chain sequence, with context. The data derive from a study of blood T cell repertoires in COVID-19. On the study more broadly: T cells, B-cell-depleted T cells, or PBMCs supplied cDNA or gDNA.

Assay used: immunoSEQ multiplex PCR; TCRdb lists only in-frame clones, some missing. The sample carries 45,000 to 55,000 clones, about 83% recorded once. Germline values: CDR1 LGHDT, CDR2 YNNKEL (reference sequence). V was shortened by 0 bases and J by 4 bases, with 12 bases between the two germline ends. The CDR3 length is 15 residues. The chain carries TRBV3-1 (or the pseudogene TRBV3-2) and TRBJ1-1; TRBD1 is a possible D gene (6 bases). Material: peripheral blood. This clonotype was obtained from an elderly woman with acute or convalescent COVID-19. The CDR3 sequence: CASSQDLVGGTEAFF. CDR3 DNA sequence: TGTGCCAGCAGCCAAGATTTGGTAGGGGGCACTGAAGCTTTCTTT.